The 6 T cell receptor beta chains presented below share a single source sample, sequenced in a study of cytotoxic CD8 clonotypes in ibrutinib-treated CLL. TCRdb's table, derived via immunoSEQ multiplex PCR, lists solely in-frame clones and lacks some. This sample has around 160,000 clones, with 88% found just once. Sequenced material: PBMCs, taken at disease progression, from a patient treated with ibrutinib. Source of these receptors: a human donor with chronic lymphocytic leukemia.

V and J are TRBV28 and TRBJ1-1; weak D call: TRBD1 (5 bases). CDR3 length equals 11 residues. CDR1 MDHEN and CDR2 SYDVKM come from the germline V gene. V lost 2 bases and J 10 bases, leaving 8 bases between the germline ends. The CDR3 is CASSLRDGAFF. In DNA, the CDR3 is TGTGCCAGCAGTTTACGGGACGGAGCTTTCTTT.

The gene calls are TRBV9 and TRBJ2-7; 7 bases match TRBD1. V was clipped by 4 bases and J by 0 bases; unmatched bases: 10. CDR1 is SGDLS, CDR2 YYNGEE, per germline. The CDR3 covers 16 residues. The CDR3 reads CASSFNRDRSSYEQYF. The DNA of the CDR3 is TGTGCCAGCAGCTTCAACCGGGACAGAAGCTCCTACGAGCAGTACTTC.

The J gene is TRBJ2-3, the V gene TRBV25-1; 8 nucleotides agree with TRBD2. The CDR3 loop spans 16 amino acids. Germline CDR1 reads MGHDK; CDR2 reads SYGVNS. With V trimmed by 10 bases and J by 7 bases, 19 bases remained unmatched. CDR3 residues: CATLGLAPPHSNTQYF. The CDR3 DNA is TGTGCCACCTTAGGACTAGCCCCTCCACATTCAAATACGCAGTATTTT.

The chain combines TRBV2 with TRBJ1-1, with unresolved D. CDR3 length: 14 residues. CDR1 is SNHLY, CDR2 FYNNEI, per germline. V shed 3 bases and J shed 2 bases, with 10 bases lying between them. CDR3 sequence: CASSDEHRNTEAFF. DNA for the CDR3: TGTGCCAGCAGTGATGAGCACAGAAACACTGAAGCTTTCTTT.

This clone came up a few times. The chain couples TRBV19 to TRBJ1-2, with D hard to call. CDR1 and CDR2 (germline): LNHDA, SQIVND (reference sequence). The V gene lost 11 bases and the J gene lost 4 bases, with 14 bases spanning the gap. The CDR3 length is 12 residues. CDR3 nucleotides: TGTGCCGGAGAACGAAGCGGCTATGGCTACACCTTC. It is translated as CAGERSGYGYTF.

The J gene is TRBJ1-4, the V gene TRBV4-1; 7 positions match TRBD1. Trimming at V came to 3 bases and at J to 2 bases, leaving 6 bases not matched to a gene. The CDR3 is 16 residues long. Germline loops: CDR1 MGHRA, CDR2 YSYEKL. CDR3 sequence: CASSQRSGGTNEKLFF. The CDR3 coding sequence is TGCGCCAGCAGCCAGAGATCAGGGGGGACTAATGAAAAACTGTTTTTT.